This paragraph covers one T cell receptor beta chain sequence. In its sample, this clonotype was seen a few times. Its antigen remains undetermined. Base qualities are not provided; no much larger clone lies one nucleotide away. The receptor library was made with 5' RACE. The sequencer listed for this sample is Illumina HiSeq 2500. The second PCR ran for about 7 to 11 cycles and used a J-beta primer mix along with a sample-barcoded 5' primer. A unique molecular identifier was introduced onto each TCR beta cDNA molecule by a template-switch 5' adaptor carrying 12 random nucleotides. At least 2.5 million CDR3-containing paired-end reads were obtained from each sample. All of the RNA was converted into first-strand cDNA using the Mint cDNA synthesis kit, with a TRBC-specific oligonucleotide serving as the primer. Following uracil-DNA glycosylase treatment, all cDNA underwent a first 18-cycle PCR with the universal primers M1SS and BC2_uni_R. On the authors' methods: Normalization of each sample was performed by random selection of 1 million high-quality reads, each carrying a distinct molecular identifier. Reads with shared molecular identifiers were discarded instead of being binned into consensus sequences. MiTCR, with a Q25 quality threshold and the strictest error-elimination algorithm, was used for CDR3 identification, clonotype clustering and error correction. A nonparametric unseen species model with Euler transformation was used to estimate a lower bound on total TCR beta diversity. TCRdb reprocessed the public reads (quality trimming at Q25 with fastp, clone calling with MiXCR) and kept in-frame beta chains. When rows share a CDR3 protein, they turn into one entry using the most common DNA and genes. The V and J calls were determined by TCRdb, not by the authors. The sample table contains about 730,000 distinct CDR3 sequences; only one count was recorded for 40% to 45% of them. The top ten clones comprise 20% to 25% of the sample.

The cysteine opens and the phenylalanine closes a CDR3 of 12 amino acids. The DNA shown is the 36-base CDR3, in frame from base 1. In the germline V gene, CDR1 corresponds to ENHRY and CDR2 to SYGVKD. The V end loses 6 bases and the J end loses 4 bases, and a stretch of 9 bases separates them. These data belong to a study of blood T cells in healthy people across ages (dated by TCRdb to the mid-2010s). For the study in its entirety: In model experiments, template switching captured about one uniquely barcoded TCR beta cDNA molecule for every two T cells. To track age-related changes in TCR beta repertoire diversity, the study relied on deep sequencing normalized with unique cDNA molecular identifiers. Donors were grouped into four age groups: young (average about 15 years), middle-aged (less than 40), aged (around 60) and long-lived (around 82). To avoid experimental bias, donors of different ages were distributed randomly across sequencing lanes. Using the same blood draw, the study looked at two additional independent replicas of 1 million unique cDNA reads for two donors, one aged 18 to 30 and the other aged 80 or older. Study-wide conclusions, independent of this receptor: Observed TCR beta diversity per million T cells fell roughly linearly with age, and a significant reduction was already apparent by age roughly 40. Since profiling was done on bulk unsorted PBMCs, naive and antigen-experienced compartments could not be conclusively compared. Because the CMV infection status of the donors was unknown, age-related changes in expanded clonotypes may potentially have been confounded. Estimates of total diversity based on one million sequenced T cells were regarded as lower bounds and as underestimates. Compared with the aged group, the long-lived group had more naive CD4+ T cells, fewer expanded clones and increased TCR diversity, a pattern suggesting age selection. Observed TCR beta diversity correlated strongly with the percentage of naive T cells measured by flow cytometry.

Donors were about 36 systemically healthy Caucasian individuals from Russia aged roughly 6 to 90 years. Each donor gave ten milliliters of peripheral blood, collected into EDTA-treated Vacutainer tubes. Ficoll-Paque density-gradient centrifugation was used to isolate PBMCs, with at least 6.5 million per sample. Trizol reagent was used to extract total RNA from the PBMCs, yielding at least 6 micrograms per sample. For every donor, flow cytometry on a PBMC aliquot measured the percentage of naive CD45RAhigh/CD27high T cells. The sequenced sample was blood. The clonotype originates from a woman aged 55-69 years in good health. The sequence joins TRBV10-3 to TRBJ1-1; the D gene is not confidently resolved. The CDR3: CAIRTLSTEAFF. The nucleotides are TGTGCCATCAGGACCTTGAGCACTGAAGCTTTCTTT.